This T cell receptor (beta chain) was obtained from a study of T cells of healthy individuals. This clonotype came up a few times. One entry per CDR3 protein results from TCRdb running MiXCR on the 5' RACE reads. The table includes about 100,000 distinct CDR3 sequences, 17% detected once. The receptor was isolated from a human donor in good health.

In DNA, the CDR3 is TGTGCCAGAACGAAACTAGCGAGCTCCTACAATGAGCAGTTCTTC. Its protein product is CARTKLASSYNEQFF. The chain is built from TRBV2 and TRBJ2-1; 7 bases align to TRBD2. Trimming took 9 bases from V and 0 from J; bases not matched to a gene: 8. The CDR3 totals 15 residues. Looked up from germline, CDR1 is SNHLY and CDR2 is FYNNEI.